These 9 T cell receptor beta chains were sequenced from one sample in a study of sequential checkpoint blockade in melanoma (dated by TCRdb to the late 2010s). The sample's treatment or condition, from its label and the paper: randomized to nivolumab then ipilimumab (arm A) or the reverse (arm B). The library was built by means of the immunoSEQ multiplex PCR assay. Sourced from immuneACCESS, this table was stored by TCRdb with only in-frame sequences that have V and J called. A share of the clones is absent; for the studies checked, an unresolved V gene accounts for under half, and the remainder has no known explanation. The sample records 17,000 or so clones, 70% of which are singletons. In total, the top ten clones hold roughly 10% of the sample. The sample in question was CD8+ T cells sorted from blood (inferred from file names), obtained from a patient given nivolumab and ipilimumab in sequence. The receptors shown here come from a human donor with melanoma.

This clone was seen only a few times. CDR3 bases: TGTGCCAGCAGTTACCGGGACAATCAGCCCCAGCATTTT. Its protein is CASSYRDNQPQHF. The genes are TRBV27 and TRBJ1-5; D is unclear. The V end was cut by 4 bases, the J end by 3 bases, with 7 bases between. The length of the CDR3 is 13 residues. Germline V CDR1 and CDR2: MNHEY, SMNVEV (reference sequence).

This chain connects TRBV11-2 to TRBJ1-4; D might be TRBD1 (6 bases). The germline V gene has CDR1 SGHAT and CDR2 FQNNGV. The length of the CDR3 is 16 residues. V was shortened by 5 bases and J by 1 base, with 14 bases between the two germline ends. CDR3 sequence (DNA): TGTGCCAGCAGCCCCGAAAGAGGGGGAACTAATGAAAAACTGTTTTTT. It encodes CASSPERGGTNEKLFF.

The chain uses TRBV7-9 and TRBJ2-1; D not resolved. The CDR3 covers 14 residues. The V and J ends lost 1 base and 7 bases respectively, with 11 bases between them. CDR1 is SEHNR, CDR2 FQNEAQ, per germline (reference sequence). As DNA, the CDR3 is TGTGCCAGCAGCTTAGGGCCACGGGTTAATGAGCAGTTCTTC. This encodes CASSLGPRVNEQFF.

The chain recombines TRBV29-1 with TRBJ2-7, with D tentatively TRBD1 (6 bases). The V end lost 2 bases, the J end lost 2 bases, and 13 bases lay between the germline ends. Germline V gene lookup returns CDR1 SQVTM and CDR2 ANQGSEA. The CDR3 is 14 amino acids. CDR3 sequence reads: CSVESTGYTYEQYF. The CDR3, as DNA: TGCAGCGTTGAATCGACAGGCTATACCTACGAGCAGTACTTC.

The chain couples TRBV13 to TRBJ2-7, with TRBD2 matching 7 bases. The germline gives CDR1 PRHDT, CDR2 FYEKMQ (reference sequence). The CDR3 contains 15 residues. Losses at the gene ends were 5 bases for V and 1 base for J; bases not matched to a gene: 8. The CDR3 reads CASSPLGGRSYEQYF. CDR3 DNA: TGTGCCAGCAGCCCCCTGGGGGGGAGGTCCTACGAGCAGTACTTC.

Written as DNA, the CDR3 is TGCGCCAGCAGCCAAGGAGTAAGTGGCTACGAGCAGTACTTC. Amino acid sequence: CASSQGVSGYEQYF. This chain links TRBV4-3 with TRBJ2-7; D unclear. The CDR3 loop spans 14 amino acids. Germline CDR1 LGHNA, CDR2 YSLEER. Trimming stripped 1 base from V and 3 bases from J, with 10 bases between.

This clone was seen only once. This chain connects TRBV27 to TRBJ1-1; D gene unclear. The CDR3 sequence is 13 residues long. Trimming stripped 3 bases from V and 5 bases from J, with 10 bases between. Per the germline V gene, CDR1 is MNHEY and CDR2 is SMNVEV (reference sequence). CDR3 sequence reads: CASSFSAGTEAFF. DNA of the CDR3: TGTGCCAGCAGTTTCTCTGCGGGAACTGAAGCTTTCTTT.

Of note for this clone: One base away lies a much larger clone, so this may be a sequencing read error. The V call is TRBV4-2, the J call TRBJ1-4; TRBD1 aligns across 8 bases. J lost 8 bases, V lost 4 bases, and 3 bases had no gene match. This CDR3 is built from 13 residues. The V gene's germline CDR1 is LGHNA and CDR2 YNFKEQ. The CDR3 sequence: CASSLGTGEKLFF. The CDR3, as DNA: TGTGCCAGCAGCCTCGGGACAGGAGAAAAACTGTTTTTT.

The rearrangement joins TRBV10-1 to TRBJ2-2; D gene unclear. The CDR3 is made up of 13 amino acids. Germline V lookup: CDR1 WNHNN, CDR2 SYGVQD (reference sequence). Trimming left V 2 bases short and J 6 bases short, with 7 bases between. In nucleotides, the CDR3 is TGCGCCAGCAGTGAGACTGAGCCCGGGGAGCTGTTTTTT. Amino acid sequence: CASSETEPGELFF.